This TCR beta chain comes out of a study of T-cell memory formation after mild COVID-19. General study results and limits: Pre-infection memory harbored some responding clones, suggesting cross-reactive memory joined. From day 15 to 85, contracting clones were balanced between CD4 and CD8, whereas later expanders leaned toward CD4+. Researchers report contracting CD4+ clones mostly in CM and EM, with CD8+ clones in EMRA.

This clonotype was seen more than once but under ten times. Its target is not known. TCRdb independently ran MiXCR on the 5' RACE reads; one entry per CDR3 protein. The repertoire has roughly 580,000 distinct CDR3 sequences, 15% to 20% of them found once; the top ten carry around 12%. CDR1 and CDR2 (germline): ENHRY, SYGVKD. Trimming left V 2 bases short and J 3 bases short, with 15 bases between. The CDR3 runs to 16 residues. This clonotype originated in an adult woman who had mild COVID-19 (a few samples of this study predate the infection). Cell type and time point are not known. The source material was PBMCs or a T cell subset sorted from them (not recorded which). The J gene is TRBJ2-3, the V gene TRBV10-3; weak D call: TRBD1 (6 bases). CDR3 bases: TGTGCCATCAGTGAGGAAGGAGCGAGGGGGACAGATACGCAGTATTTT. Translating it yields CAISEEGARGTDTQYF.